The 10 T cell receptor beta chains below were found in one sample sequenced in a study of shared clonotypes between healthy human individuals. The naive CD8 fraction comprised CD45RO-negative cells positively selected for CCR7 and excluded terminally differentiated effector memory CD45RA+ cells. Assay used: immunoSEQ multiplex PCR; TCRdb lists only in-frame clones, some missing. The sample consists of around 580,000 clones, more than 95% of them appearing once. Sequenced input: naive CD8+ T cells sorted from blood. These receptor sequences come from a man aged 30 to 45 in good health.

This sequence joins TRBV29-1 and TRBJ2-1, with TRBD2 matching 8 bases. The CDR3 is 15 amino acids. V shed 0 bases, J shed 11 bases, and the junction held 12 bases outside the gene matches. Per the germline V gene, CDR1 is SQVTM and CDR2 is ANQGSEA. CDR3 DNA: TGCAGCGTTGAAGATCCCAAAGCGGGGGCTCCCAAGCAGTTCTTC. It is translated as CSVEDPKAGAPKQFF.

V and J are TRBV9 and TRBJ2-7; maybe TRBD2 (5 bases). The germline V gene encodes CDR1 SGDLS and CDR2 YYNGEE. Between the trimmed V and J ends, which lost 0 bases and 4 bases, there was a span of 11 bases. This CDR3 has 14 residues. CDR3 amino acids: CASSVGTRGYEQYF. CDR3 DNA sequence: TGTGCCAGCAGCGTAGGTACTCGCGGGTACGAGCAGTACTTC.

The chain combines TRBV6-1 with TRBJ2-7; 10 nucleotides match TRBD1. This CDR3 comprises 14 residues. Germline values: CDR1 MNHNS, CDR2 SASEGT. Unmatched junction bases numbered 4, after V lost 2 bases and J lost 6 bases. CDR3 DNA sequence: TGTGCCAGCAGTGAACATGGGACAGGGGCCGAGCAGTACTTC. It is translated as CASSEHGTGAEQYF.

The gene calls are TRBV7-9 and TRBJ2-3, with 10 bases fitting TRBD2. The CDR3 has 15 amino acids. The ends lost 5 bases at V and 5 bases at J; junction bases unmatched: 7. From germline, CDR1 is SEHNR and CDR2 FQNEAQ (reference sequence). The CDR3 DNA is TGTGCCAGCAGCCCCGGGACTAGCGCGGGAGATACGCAGTATTTT. Amino acid sequence: CASSPGTSAGDTQYF. The full variable domain, completed using reference TRBV7-9 and TRBJ2-3, is DTGVSQNPRHKITKRGQNVTFRCDPISEHNRLYWYRQTLGQGPEFLTYFQNEAQLEKSRLLSDRFSAERPKGSFSTLEIQRTEQGDSAMYLCASSPGTSAGDTQYFGPGTRLTVL.

The chain couples TRBV30 to TRBJ2-7; D is unclear. V lost 3 bases and J 2 bases, leaving 8 bases between the germline ends. This CDR3 region has 12 residues. The V gene's germline CDR1 is GTSNPN and CDR2 SVGIG (reference sequence). The CDR3 loop reads CAWRVDTYEQYF. The CDR3, as DNA: TGTGCCTGGAGGGTGGATACCTACGAGCAGTACTTC.

Worth noting for this clone: At one of its ends the junction is not consistent with the germline gene, which may arise from a read error. This rearrangement joins TRBV2 to TRBJ2-1, with TRBD1 as a possible D gene (5 bases). The CDR3 consists of 11 residues. Germline CDR1 reads SNHLY; CDR2 reads FYNNEI. Here the CDR3 DNA reads TGTGCCAGAAGTGCAGGGAACGAGCAGTTCTTC. This translates into CARSAGNEQFF.

This sequence joins TRBV7-7 and TRBJ2-1; 9 bases match TRBD2. The V segment lost 3 bases and the J segment 4 bases; nucleotides outside the gene matches: 4. The CDR3 covers 15 residues. The germline CDR1 and CDR2 sequences are SSHAT and FNYEAQ (reference sequence). The chain's CDR3 is CASSLRLAVYNEQFF. The CDR3 nucleotides read TGTGCCAGCAGCTTGCGACTAGCGGTTTACAATGAGCAGTTCTTC.

The chain combines TRBV28 with TRBJ1-2; D is possibly TRBD1 (5 bases). Trimming pared 2 bases from V and 6 bases from J, leaving 10 bases between. This CDR3 comprises 13 residues. Germline V CDR1 and CDR2: MDHEN, SYDVKM. In nucleotides, the CDR3 is TGTGCCAGCAGTTTAAACAGGTTTGATGGCTACACCTTC. The encoded protein is CASSLNRFDGYTF.

This chain joins TRBV5-1 and TRBJ2-1; the match to TRBD2 covers 8 bases. The CDR3 has 16 amino acids. In germline, CDR1 is SGHRS, CDR2 YFSETQ. J lost 3 bases, V lost 3 bases, and 8 bases had no gene match. The CDR3 spells CASSSRTSQNYNEQFF. The DNA for the CDR3 is TGCGCCAGCAGCTCGCGGACTAGCCAAAACTACAATGAGCAGTTCTTC.

The chain recombines TRBV28 with TRBJ1-2; TRBD1 might be the D (6 bases). This CDR3 is 16 amino acids long. V was cut by 4 bases and J by 3 bases, with 18 bases left in between. From germline, CDR1 is MDHEN and CDR2 SYDVKM. CDR3 bases: TGTGCCAGCAGTTATAGAAACAGGGTATTTTACTATGGCTACACCTTC. Amino acid sequence: CASSYRNRVFYYGYTF.